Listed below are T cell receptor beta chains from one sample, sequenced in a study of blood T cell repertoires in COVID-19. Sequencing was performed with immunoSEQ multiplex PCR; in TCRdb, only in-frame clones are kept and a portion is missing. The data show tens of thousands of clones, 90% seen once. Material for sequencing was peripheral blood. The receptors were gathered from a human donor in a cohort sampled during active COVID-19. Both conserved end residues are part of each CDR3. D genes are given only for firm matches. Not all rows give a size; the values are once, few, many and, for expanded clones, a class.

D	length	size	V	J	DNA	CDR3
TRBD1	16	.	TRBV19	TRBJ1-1	TGTGCCAGTACCCCAAAAATGACAGGGACGCATACTGAAGCTTTCTTT	CASTPKMTGTHTEAFF
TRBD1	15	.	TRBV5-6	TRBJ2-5	TGTGCCAGCAGCTCCGACAGGGGTAACGTGGAGACCCAGTACTTC	CASSSDRGNVETQYF
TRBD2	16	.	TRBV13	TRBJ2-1	TGTGCCAGCAGCTTAAACAGCGGGAGCTCCTACAATGAGCAGTTCTTC	CASSLNSGSSYNEQFF
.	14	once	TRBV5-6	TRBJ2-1	TGTGCCAGCAGCCTCCCCGGAGCGGACAATGAGCAGTTCTTC	CASSLPGADNEQFF
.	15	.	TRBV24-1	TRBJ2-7	TGTGCCACCAGTGATTTTAGGGGAGGAGGGGACGAGCAGTACTTC	CATSDFRGGGDEQYF
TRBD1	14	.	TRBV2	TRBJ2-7	TGTGCCAGCAACACCGGGACAGGGGAGGACGAGCAGTACTTC	CASNTGTGEDEQYF
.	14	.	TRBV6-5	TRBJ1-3	TGTGCCAGCAGCGTAGCGAGCTCTGGAAACACCATATATTTT	CASSVASSGNTIYF
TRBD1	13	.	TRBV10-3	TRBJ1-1	TGTGCCATCAGAAGACAGGGGCACACTGAAGCTTTCTTT	CAIRRQGHTEAFF
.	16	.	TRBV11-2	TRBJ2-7	TGTGCCAGCAGCTTAGGTCGTTTCGGACAGCACTACGAGCAGTACTTC	CASSLGRFGQHYEQYF
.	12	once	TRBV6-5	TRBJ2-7	TGTGCCAGCGGCAGGGGTACCTACGAGCAGTACTTC	CASGRGTYEQYF
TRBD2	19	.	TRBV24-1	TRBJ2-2	TGTGCCACCAGTCATCTAGCGGGAGGACAGACCCGAGGCACCGGGGAGCTGTTTTTT	CATSHLAGGQTRGTGELFF
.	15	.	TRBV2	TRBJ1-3	TGTGCCAGCAGTGATAATATCTTCTCTGGAAACACCATATATTTT	CASSDNIFSGNTIYF
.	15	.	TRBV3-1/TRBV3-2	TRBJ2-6	TGTGCCAGCAGCCAATCCGGCTCTGGGGCCAACGTCCTGACTTTC	CASSQSGSGANVLTF
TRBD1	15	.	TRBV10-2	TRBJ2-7	TGCGCCAGCATCCCGGGACAGGGGAGAACCTACGAGCAGTACTTC	CASIPGQGRTYEQYF
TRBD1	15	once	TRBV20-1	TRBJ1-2	TGCAGTGCTAGTCAGAGGGACAGCAGCCTATATGGCTACACCTTC	CSASQRDSSLYGYTF
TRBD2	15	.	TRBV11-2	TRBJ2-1	TGTGCCAGCAGCCGACTAGCGGGCTACTACAATGAGCAGTTCTTC	CASSRLAGYYNEQFF
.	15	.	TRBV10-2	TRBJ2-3	TGCGCCAGCAGGGGACTGGACCACAGCACAGATACGCAGTATTTT	CASRGLDHSTDTQYF
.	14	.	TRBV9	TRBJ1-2	TGTGCCAGCAGCGCCACCACAAAAAACTATGGCTACACCTTC	CASSATTKNYGYTF
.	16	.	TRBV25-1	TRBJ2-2	TGTGCCAGCAGTGTCGTTACAGGGTCGGGCACCGGGGAGCTGTTTTTT	CASSVVTGSGTGELFF
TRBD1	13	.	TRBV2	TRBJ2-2	TGTGCCAGCAGTGGACAGGGAATCGGGGAGCTGTTTTTT	CASSGQGIGELFF
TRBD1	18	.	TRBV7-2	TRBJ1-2	TGTGCCAGCAGCTTAAGTGCGGGGTCAGGGGGCGCGAGGAAAGGCTACACCTTC	CASSLSAGSGGARKGYTF
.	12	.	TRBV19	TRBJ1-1	TGTGCCAGTAGTATAGGGGGCTCTGAAGCTTTCTTT	CASSIGGSEAFF
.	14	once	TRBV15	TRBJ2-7	TGTGCCACCAGCAGAGGACCTCTAGGCTACGAGCAGTACTTC	CATSRGPLGYEQYF
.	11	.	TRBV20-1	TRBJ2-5	TGCAGTGCTAGAGATATGGCGACCCAGTACTTC	CSARDMATQYF
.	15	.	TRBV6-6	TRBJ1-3	TGTGCCAGCAGCTCCTCGGGGAGCTCTGGAAACACCATATATTTT	CASSSSGSSGNTIYF
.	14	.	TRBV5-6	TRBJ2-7	TGTGCCAGCAGCTTGGGGAGGCGCTCCTACGAGCAGTACTTC	CASSLGRRSYEQYF
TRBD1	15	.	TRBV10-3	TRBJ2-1	TGTGCCATCAGTGCCCCCGGGACAGGGATCAATGAGCAGTTCTTC	CAISAPGTGINEQFF
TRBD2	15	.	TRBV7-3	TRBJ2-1	TGTGCCAGCAGCTCTAGCGGGGGCTCCTACAATGAGCAGTTCTTC	CASSSSGGSYNEQFF
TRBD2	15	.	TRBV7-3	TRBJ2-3	TGTGCCAGCAGCTGGCTAGCGGGAGTGCGAGATACGCAGTATTTT	CASSWLAGVRDTQYF
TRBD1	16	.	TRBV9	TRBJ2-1	TGTGCCAGCAGCCCGGGGACAGGGGGCCGCTACAATGAGCAGTTCTTC	CASSPGTGGRYNEQFF
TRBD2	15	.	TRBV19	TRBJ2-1	TGTGCCAGTACATCCCTAGCGGGAGGGCCGTATGAGCAGTTCTTC	CASTSLAGGPYEQFF